Listed below are T cell receptor beta chains from one sample, sequenced in a study of blood T cell repertoires in COVID-19. Produced via immunoSEQ multiplex PCR; TCRdb's table is partial and in-frame only. The data hold approximately 190,000 clones, with nearly 90% observed a single time. Specimen: peripheral blood. These receptors were collected from a woman between 35 and 50 years old who had recovered from COVID-19. Each CDR3 is given with its conserved first and last residue.

CDR3 length: 14; V gene: TRBV7-9; J gene: TRBJ1-1; CDR3 protein: CASSSTDRDTEAFF
CDR3 length: 19; V gene: TRBV6-6; J gene: TRBJ2-5; CDR3 protein: CASSHPYGKTSGGTETQYF
CDR3 length: 14; V gene: TRBV27; J gene: TRBJ1-1; CDR3 protein: CASSSGQGASEAFF
CDR3 length: 16; V gene: TRBV14; J gene: TRBJ2-5; CDR3 protein: CASSQEAGGGRETQYF
CDR3 length: 15; V gene: TRBV3-1/TRBV3-2; J gene: TRBJ2-1; CDR3 protein: CASSLTSGRFGEQFF
CDR3 length: 15; V gene: TRBV7-2; J gene: TRBJ2-7; CDR3 protein: CASSFGGEGVYEQYF
CDR3 length: 15; V gene: TRBV4-3; J gene: TRBJ2-7; CDR3 protein: CASSQGKRSSYEQYF
CDR3 length: 14; V gene: TRBV6-5; J gene: TRBJ1-1; CDR3 protein: CASIRDRGNTEAFF
CDR3 length: 16; V gene: TRBV3-1/TRBV3-2; J gene: TRBJ2-7; CDR3 protein: CASSQALLAGQYEQYF
CDR3 length: 18; V gene: TRBV5-3; J gene: TRBJ1-5; CDR3 protein: CARSLVGRTGEGNQPQHF
CDR3 length: 12; V gene: TRBV2; J gene: TRBJ2-3; CDR3 protein: CASSPTTNTQYF
CDR3 length: 16; V gene: TRBV2; J gene: TRBJ2-5; CDR3 protein: CASTITSGSGAETQYF
CDR3 length: 15; V gene: TRBV11-2; J gene: TRBJ1-2; CDR3 protein: CASNHGPPAPYGYTF
CDR3 length: 16; V gene: TRBV5-8; J gene: TRBJ2-3; CDR3 protein: CASSLVGHTSTDTQYF
CDR3 length: 11; V gene: TRBV2; J gene: TRBJ2-3; CDR3 protein: CASRYTDTQYF
CDR3 length: 16; V gene: TRBV7-6; J gene: TRBJ2-7; CDR3 protein: CASSPGPTDRLYEQYF